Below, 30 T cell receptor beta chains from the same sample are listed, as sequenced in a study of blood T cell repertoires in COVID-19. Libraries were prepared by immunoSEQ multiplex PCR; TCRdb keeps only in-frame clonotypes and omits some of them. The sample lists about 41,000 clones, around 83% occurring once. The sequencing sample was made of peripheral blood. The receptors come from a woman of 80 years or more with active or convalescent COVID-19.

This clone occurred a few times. The CDR3 spells CASSLTPTGTFYEQYF. The CDR3 nucleotides read TGTGCCAGCAGTCTTACCCCCACGGGAACTTTCTACGAGCAGTACTTC. The rearrangement links TRBV27 to TRBJ2-7, with D tentatively TRBD2 (5 bases). The germline V and J ends were trimmed by 5 bases and 3 bases, with 20 bases remaining between them. CDR1 is MNHEY and CDR2 is SMNVEV in the germline V gene (reference sequence). This CDR3 region has 16 residues.

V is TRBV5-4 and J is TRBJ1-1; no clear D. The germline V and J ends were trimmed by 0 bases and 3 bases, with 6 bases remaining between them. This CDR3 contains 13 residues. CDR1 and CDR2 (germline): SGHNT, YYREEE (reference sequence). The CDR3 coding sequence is TGTGCCAGCAGCTTGGTCACGGACACTGAAGCTTTCTTT. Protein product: CASSLVTDTEAFF.

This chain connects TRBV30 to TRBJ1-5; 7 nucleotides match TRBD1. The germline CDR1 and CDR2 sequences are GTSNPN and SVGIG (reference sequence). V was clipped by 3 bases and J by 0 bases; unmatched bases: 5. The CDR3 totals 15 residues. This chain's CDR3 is CAWSKGQISNQPQHF. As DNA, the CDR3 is TGTGCCTGGAGCAAGGGACAGATTAGCAATCAGCCCCAGCATTTT. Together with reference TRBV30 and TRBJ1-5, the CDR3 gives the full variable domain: SQTIHQWPATLVQPVGSPLSLECTVEGTSNPNLYWYRQAAGRGLQLLFYSVGIGQISSEVPQNLSASRPQDRQFILSSKKLLLSDSGFYLCAWSKGQISNQPQHFGDGTRLSIL.

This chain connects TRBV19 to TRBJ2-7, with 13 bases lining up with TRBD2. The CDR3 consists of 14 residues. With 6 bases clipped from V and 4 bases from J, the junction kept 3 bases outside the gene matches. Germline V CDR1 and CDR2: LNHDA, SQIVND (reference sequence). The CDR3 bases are TGTGCCAGTAGGCCGGGACTAGCGGGGTACGAGCAGTACTTC. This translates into CASRPGLAGYEQYF.

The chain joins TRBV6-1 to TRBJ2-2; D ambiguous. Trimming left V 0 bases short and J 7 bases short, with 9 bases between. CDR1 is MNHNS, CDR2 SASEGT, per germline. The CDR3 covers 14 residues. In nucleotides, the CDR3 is TGTGCCAGCAGTGAAGCGCAAGGAGTCGGGGAGCTGTTTTTT. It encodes CASSEAQGVGELFF.

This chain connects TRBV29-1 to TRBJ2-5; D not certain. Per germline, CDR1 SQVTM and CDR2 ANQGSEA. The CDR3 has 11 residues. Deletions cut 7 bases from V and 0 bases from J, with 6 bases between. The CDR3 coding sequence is TGCAGCGCCCAGTACCAAGAGACCCAGTACTTC. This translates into CSAQYQETQYF.

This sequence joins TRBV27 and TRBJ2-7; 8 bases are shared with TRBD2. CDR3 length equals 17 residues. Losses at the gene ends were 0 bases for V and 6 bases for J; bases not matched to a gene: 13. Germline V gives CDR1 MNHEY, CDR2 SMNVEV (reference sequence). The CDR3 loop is CASSLSWSGGRLGEQYF. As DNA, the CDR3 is TGTGCCAGCAGTTTATCGTGGAGTGGCGGGAGGTTAGGCGAGCAGTACTTC.

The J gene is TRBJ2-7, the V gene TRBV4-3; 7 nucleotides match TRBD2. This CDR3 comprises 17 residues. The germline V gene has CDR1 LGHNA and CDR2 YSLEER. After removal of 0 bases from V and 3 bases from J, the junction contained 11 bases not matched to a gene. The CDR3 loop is CASSQEYGRTNVYEQYF. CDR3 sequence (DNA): TGCGCCAGCAGCCAAGAGTACGGGAGGACCAACGTCTACGAGCAGTACTTC.

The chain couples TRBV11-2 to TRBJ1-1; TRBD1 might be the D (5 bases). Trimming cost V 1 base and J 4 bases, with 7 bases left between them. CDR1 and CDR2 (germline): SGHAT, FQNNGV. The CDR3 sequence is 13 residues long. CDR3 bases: TGTGCCAGCAGCTTAGCAGGGATCACTGAAGCTTTCTTT. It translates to CASSLAGITEAFF.

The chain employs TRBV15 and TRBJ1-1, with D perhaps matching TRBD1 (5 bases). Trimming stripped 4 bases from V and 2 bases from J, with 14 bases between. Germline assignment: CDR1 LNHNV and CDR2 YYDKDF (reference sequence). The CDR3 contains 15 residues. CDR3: CATSIQGAGNTEAFF. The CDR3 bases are TGTGCCACCAGCATTCAAGGGGCTGGAAACACTGAAGCTTTCTTT.

CDR3 sequence (DNA): TGTGCCAGCAGCTTAATTGCGTTTTCCCTCACAGATACGCAGTATTTT. Translated: CASSLIAFSLTDTQYF. This chain links TRBV7-2 with TRBJ2-3; D is uncertain. Per germline, CDR1 SGHTA and CDR2 FQGNSA. The ends were cut back, 2 bases at V and 2 bases at J, with 14 bases in the middle. The CDR3 length is 16 residues. Filled out from reference TRBV7-2 and TRBJ2-3, the complete variable domain reads GAGVSQSPSNKVTEKGKDVELRCDPISGHTALYWYRQSLGQGLEFLIYFQGNSAPDKSGLPSDRFSAERTGGSVSTLTIQRTQQEDSAVYLCASSLIAFSLTDTQYFGPGTRLTVL.

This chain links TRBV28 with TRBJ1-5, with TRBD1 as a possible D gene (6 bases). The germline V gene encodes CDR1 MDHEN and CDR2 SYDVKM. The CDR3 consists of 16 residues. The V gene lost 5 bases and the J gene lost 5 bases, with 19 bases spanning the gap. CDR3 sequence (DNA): TGTGCCAGCAGTAACCTAAAACAGGGATGGGATCAGCCCCAGCATTTT. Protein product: CASSNLKQGWDQPQHF.

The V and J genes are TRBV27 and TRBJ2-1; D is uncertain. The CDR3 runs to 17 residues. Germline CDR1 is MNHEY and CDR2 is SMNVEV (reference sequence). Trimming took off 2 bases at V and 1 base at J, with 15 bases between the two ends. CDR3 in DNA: TGTGCCAGCAGTTTAATGGCAGTTCGTATGTCCTACAATGAGCAGTTCTTC. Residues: CASSLMAVRMSYNEQFF.

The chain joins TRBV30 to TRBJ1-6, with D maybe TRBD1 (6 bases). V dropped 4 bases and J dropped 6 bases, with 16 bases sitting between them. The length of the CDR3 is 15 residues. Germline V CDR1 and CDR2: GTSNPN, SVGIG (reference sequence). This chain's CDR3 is CAWTQTGQGNSPLHF. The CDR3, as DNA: TGTGCCTGGACCCAAACAGGGCAGGGTAATTCACCCCTCCACTTT. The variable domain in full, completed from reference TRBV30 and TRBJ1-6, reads SQTIHQWPATLVQPVGSPLSLECTVEGTSNPNLYWYRQAAGRGLQLLFYSVGIGQISSEVPQNLSASRPQDRQFILSSKKLLLSDSGFYLCAWTQTGQGNSPLHFGNGTRLTVT.

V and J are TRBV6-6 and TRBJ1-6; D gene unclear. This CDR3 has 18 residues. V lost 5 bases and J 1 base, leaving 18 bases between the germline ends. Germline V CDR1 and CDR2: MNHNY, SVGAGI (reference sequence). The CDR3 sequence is CASSRAGFRGSYNSPLHF. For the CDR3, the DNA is TGTGCCAGCAGTCGCGCGGGGTTTCGGGGATCCTATAATTCACCCCTCCACTTT.

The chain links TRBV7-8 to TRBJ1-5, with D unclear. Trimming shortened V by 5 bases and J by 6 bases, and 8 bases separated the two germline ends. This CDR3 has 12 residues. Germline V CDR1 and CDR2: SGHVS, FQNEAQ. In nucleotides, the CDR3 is TGTGCCAGCAGCGAGTGGGCTCAGCCCCAGCATTTT. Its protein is CASSEWAQPQHF.

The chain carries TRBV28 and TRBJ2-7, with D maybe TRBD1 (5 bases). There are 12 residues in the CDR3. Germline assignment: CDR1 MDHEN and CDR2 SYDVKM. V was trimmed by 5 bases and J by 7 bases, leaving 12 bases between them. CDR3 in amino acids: CASSPLGREQYF. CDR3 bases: TGTGCCAGCAGTCCTCTGGGGCGAGAGCAGTACTTC.

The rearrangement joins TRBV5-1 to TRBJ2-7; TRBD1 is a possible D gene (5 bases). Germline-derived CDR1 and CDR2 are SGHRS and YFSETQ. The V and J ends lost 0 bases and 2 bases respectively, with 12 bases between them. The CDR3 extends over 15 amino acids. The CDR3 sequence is CASSLEPGMTYEQYF. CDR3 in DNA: TGCGCCAGCAGCTTGGAACCAGGGATGACCTACGAGCAGTACTTC.

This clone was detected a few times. CDR3: CASRADSGIGWLEYF. CDR3 DNA sequence: TGTGCCAGCAGGGCTGATAGCGGGATAGGGTGGTTAGAGTACTTC. The chain has TRBV7-2 and TRBJ2-5; 8 bases are a match to TRBD2. The CDR3 is 15 amino acids. Germline lookup yields CDR1 SGHTA and CDR2 FQGNSA. The ends lost 6 bases at V and 12 bases at J; junction bases unmatched: 18.

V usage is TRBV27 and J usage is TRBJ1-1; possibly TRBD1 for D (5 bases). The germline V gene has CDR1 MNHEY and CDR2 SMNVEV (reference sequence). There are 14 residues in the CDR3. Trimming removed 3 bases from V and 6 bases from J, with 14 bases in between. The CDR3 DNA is TGTGCCAGCAGTTTTTTCGGGGGGTACGCTGAAGCTTTCTTT. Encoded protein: CASSFFGGYAEAFF.

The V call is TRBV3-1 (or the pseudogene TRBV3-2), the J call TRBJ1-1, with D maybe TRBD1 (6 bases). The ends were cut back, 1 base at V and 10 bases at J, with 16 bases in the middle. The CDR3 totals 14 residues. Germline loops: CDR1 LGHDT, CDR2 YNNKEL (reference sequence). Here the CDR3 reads CASSQASRGFVAFF. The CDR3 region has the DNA TGTGCCAGCAGCCAAGCGAGTAGGGGGTTTGTAGCTTTCTTT.

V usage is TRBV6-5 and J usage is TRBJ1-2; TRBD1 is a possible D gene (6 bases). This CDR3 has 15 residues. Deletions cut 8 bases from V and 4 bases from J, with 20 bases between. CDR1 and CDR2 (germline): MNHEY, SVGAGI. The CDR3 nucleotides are TGTGCCAGCGGACGGCACAGGGTACAAGGCTATGGCTACACCTTC. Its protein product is CASGRHRVQGYGYTF.

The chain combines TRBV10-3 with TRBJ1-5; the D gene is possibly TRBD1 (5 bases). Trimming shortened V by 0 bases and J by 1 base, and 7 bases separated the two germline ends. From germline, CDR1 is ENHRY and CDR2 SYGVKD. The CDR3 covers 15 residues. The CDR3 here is CAISESRGSNQPQHF. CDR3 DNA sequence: TGTGCCATCAGTGAGTCTCGGGGGAGCAATCAGCCCCAGCATTTT.

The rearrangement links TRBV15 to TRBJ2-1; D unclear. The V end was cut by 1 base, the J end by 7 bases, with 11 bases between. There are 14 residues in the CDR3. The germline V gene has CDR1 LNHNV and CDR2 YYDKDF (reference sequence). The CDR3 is CATSRGGNLNEQFF. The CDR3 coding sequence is TGTGCCACCAGCAGAGGAGGTAATTTGAATGAGCAGTTCTTC.

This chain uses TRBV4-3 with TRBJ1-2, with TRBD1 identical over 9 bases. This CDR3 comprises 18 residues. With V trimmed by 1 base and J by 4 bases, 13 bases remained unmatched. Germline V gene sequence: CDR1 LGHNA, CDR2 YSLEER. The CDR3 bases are TGCGCCAGCAGCCAAGTCGACGGCCCGGGACAGGGTTTCTATGGCTACACCTTC. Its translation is CASSQVDGPGQGFYGYTF.

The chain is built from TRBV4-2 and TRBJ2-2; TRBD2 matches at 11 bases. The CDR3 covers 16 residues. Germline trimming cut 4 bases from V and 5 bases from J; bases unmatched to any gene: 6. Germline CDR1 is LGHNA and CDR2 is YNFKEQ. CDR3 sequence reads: CASSPTGTSGTGELFF. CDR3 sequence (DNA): TGTGCCAGCAGCCCTACCGGGACTAGCGGAACCGGGGAGCTGTTTTTT.

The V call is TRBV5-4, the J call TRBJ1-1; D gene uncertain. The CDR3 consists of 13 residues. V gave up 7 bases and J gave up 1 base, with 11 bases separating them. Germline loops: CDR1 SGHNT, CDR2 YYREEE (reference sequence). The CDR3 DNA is TGTGCCAGCGGCTGGGAGAGGAACACTGAAGCTTTCTTT. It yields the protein CASGWERNTEAFF.

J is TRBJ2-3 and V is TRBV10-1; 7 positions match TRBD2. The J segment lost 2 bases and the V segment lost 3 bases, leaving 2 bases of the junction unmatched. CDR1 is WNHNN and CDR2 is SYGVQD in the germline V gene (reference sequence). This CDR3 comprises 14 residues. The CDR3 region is CASSEGRATDTQYF. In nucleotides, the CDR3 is TGCGCCAGCAGTGAAGGGAGGGCCACAGATACGCAGTATTTT.

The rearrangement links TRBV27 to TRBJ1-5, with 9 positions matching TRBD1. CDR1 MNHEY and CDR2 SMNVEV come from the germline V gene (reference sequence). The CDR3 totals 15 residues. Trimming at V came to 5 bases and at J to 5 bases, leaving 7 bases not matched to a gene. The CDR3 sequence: CASSTVGQGHQPQHF. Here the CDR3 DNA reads TGTGCCAGCAGTACGGTGGGACAGGGTCATCAGCCCCAGCATTTT.

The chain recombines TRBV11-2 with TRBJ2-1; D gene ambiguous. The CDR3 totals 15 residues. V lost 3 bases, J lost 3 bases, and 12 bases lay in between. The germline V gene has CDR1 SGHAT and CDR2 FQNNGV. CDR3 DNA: TGTGCCAGCAGCTTTAACGCGGAGAGCTACAATGAGCAGTTCTTC. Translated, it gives CASSFNAESYNEQFF.